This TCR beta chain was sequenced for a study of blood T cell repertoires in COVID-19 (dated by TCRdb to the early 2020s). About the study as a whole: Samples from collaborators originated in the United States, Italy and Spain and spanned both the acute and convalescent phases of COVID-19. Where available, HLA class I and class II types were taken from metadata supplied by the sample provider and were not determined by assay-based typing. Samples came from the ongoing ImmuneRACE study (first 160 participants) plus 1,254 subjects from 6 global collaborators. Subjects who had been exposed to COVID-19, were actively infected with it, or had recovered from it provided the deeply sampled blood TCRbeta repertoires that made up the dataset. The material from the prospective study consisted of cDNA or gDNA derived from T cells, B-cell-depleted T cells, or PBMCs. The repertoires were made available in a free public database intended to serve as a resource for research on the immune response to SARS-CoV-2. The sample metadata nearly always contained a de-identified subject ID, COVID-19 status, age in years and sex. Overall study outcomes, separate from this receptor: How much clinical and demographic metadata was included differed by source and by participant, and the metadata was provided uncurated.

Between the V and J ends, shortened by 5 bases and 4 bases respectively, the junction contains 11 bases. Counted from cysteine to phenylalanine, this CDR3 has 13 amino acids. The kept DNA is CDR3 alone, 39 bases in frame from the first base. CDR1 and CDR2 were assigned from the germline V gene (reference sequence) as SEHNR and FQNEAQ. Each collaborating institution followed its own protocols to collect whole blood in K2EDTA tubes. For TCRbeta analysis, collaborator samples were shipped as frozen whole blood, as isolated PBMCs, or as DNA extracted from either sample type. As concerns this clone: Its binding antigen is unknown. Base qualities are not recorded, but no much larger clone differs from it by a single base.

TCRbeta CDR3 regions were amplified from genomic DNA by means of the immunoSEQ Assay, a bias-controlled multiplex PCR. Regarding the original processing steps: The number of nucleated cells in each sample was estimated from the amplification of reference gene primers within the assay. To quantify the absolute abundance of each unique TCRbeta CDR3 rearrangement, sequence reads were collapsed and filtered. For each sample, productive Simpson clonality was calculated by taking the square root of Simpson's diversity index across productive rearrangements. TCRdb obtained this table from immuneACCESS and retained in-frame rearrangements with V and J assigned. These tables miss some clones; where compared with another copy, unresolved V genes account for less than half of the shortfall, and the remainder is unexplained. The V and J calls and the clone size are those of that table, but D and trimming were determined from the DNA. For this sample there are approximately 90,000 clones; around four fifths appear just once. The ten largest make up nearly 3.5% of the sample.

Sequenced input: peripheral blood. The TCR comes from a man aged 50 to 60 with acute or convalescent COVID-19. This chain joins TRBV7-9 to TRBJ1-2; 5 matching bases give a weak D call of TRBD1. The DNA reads TGTGCCAGCAGCCTTGACAGTTTCTATGGCTACACCTTC. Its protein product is CASSLDSFYGYTF.